The subject of this entry is one T cell receptor beta chain. Its cognate antigen is unknown. This sample was taken from a study of T cell responses to AZD1222 COVID-19 vaccine. The protocol was immunoSEQ multiplex PCR, while the TCRdb copy is restricted to in-frame clones and leaves out a portion. This sample yields 90,000 to 150,000 clones, of which just over 85% are seen a single time; roughly a sixth belongs to the top ten. Study outcomes and limitations: It should be noted that donors were predominantly white British and more often female, and clonal diversity was possibly underestimated. Researchers report vaccine-associated CD4 TCRs spanning spike, with dominance at 160-218 and 743-854.

The CDR3 totals 14 residues. Trimming shortened V by 4 bases and J by 0 bases, and 7 bases separated the two germline ends. Germline V gene data show CDR1 as SGHDN and CDR2 as FVKESK. This clonotype originated in an adult who received the AZD1222 COVID-19 vaccine. The sample in question was peripheral blood, obtained 28 days after the second AZD1222 dose. This chain joins TRBV14 and TRBJ1-3; D ambiguous. CDR3 nucleotide sequence: TGTGCCAGCAGCCTCTCAAACTCTGGAAACACCATATATTTT. It specifies CASSLSNSGNTIYF.